The clone carrying this T cell receptor (beta chain) has only a few counts. Its antigen is not identified. The sample is drawn from a study of T cell responses to AZD1222 COVID-19 vaccine. Points from the study as a whole: Possibly, clonal diversity was underestimated; donors were largely white British and included more females. Only a handful of AZD1222 recipients, several in all, had baseline seropositivity.

Generated by immunoSEQ multiplex PCR, the TCRdb table keeps only in-frame clones and is missing some. The sample consists of fewer than 150,000 clones, around 91% of them appearing once. Material: peripheral blood, obtained on day 0 of AZD1222 vaccination. The origin of this receptor is an adult in good health.

The CDR3 DNA reads as TGTGCCAGCAGCCAAAGCAGGGGGACAGGGGATGAAAAACTGTTTTTT. It is translated as CASSQSRGTGDEKLFF. This chain uses TRBV4-2 with TRBJ1-4; 10 bases line up with TRBD1. CDR1 and CDR2 from the germline V gene are LGHNA and YNFKEQ. The J segment lost 6 bases and the V segment lost 2 bases, leaving 6 bases of the junction unmatched. The CDR3 totals 16 residues.